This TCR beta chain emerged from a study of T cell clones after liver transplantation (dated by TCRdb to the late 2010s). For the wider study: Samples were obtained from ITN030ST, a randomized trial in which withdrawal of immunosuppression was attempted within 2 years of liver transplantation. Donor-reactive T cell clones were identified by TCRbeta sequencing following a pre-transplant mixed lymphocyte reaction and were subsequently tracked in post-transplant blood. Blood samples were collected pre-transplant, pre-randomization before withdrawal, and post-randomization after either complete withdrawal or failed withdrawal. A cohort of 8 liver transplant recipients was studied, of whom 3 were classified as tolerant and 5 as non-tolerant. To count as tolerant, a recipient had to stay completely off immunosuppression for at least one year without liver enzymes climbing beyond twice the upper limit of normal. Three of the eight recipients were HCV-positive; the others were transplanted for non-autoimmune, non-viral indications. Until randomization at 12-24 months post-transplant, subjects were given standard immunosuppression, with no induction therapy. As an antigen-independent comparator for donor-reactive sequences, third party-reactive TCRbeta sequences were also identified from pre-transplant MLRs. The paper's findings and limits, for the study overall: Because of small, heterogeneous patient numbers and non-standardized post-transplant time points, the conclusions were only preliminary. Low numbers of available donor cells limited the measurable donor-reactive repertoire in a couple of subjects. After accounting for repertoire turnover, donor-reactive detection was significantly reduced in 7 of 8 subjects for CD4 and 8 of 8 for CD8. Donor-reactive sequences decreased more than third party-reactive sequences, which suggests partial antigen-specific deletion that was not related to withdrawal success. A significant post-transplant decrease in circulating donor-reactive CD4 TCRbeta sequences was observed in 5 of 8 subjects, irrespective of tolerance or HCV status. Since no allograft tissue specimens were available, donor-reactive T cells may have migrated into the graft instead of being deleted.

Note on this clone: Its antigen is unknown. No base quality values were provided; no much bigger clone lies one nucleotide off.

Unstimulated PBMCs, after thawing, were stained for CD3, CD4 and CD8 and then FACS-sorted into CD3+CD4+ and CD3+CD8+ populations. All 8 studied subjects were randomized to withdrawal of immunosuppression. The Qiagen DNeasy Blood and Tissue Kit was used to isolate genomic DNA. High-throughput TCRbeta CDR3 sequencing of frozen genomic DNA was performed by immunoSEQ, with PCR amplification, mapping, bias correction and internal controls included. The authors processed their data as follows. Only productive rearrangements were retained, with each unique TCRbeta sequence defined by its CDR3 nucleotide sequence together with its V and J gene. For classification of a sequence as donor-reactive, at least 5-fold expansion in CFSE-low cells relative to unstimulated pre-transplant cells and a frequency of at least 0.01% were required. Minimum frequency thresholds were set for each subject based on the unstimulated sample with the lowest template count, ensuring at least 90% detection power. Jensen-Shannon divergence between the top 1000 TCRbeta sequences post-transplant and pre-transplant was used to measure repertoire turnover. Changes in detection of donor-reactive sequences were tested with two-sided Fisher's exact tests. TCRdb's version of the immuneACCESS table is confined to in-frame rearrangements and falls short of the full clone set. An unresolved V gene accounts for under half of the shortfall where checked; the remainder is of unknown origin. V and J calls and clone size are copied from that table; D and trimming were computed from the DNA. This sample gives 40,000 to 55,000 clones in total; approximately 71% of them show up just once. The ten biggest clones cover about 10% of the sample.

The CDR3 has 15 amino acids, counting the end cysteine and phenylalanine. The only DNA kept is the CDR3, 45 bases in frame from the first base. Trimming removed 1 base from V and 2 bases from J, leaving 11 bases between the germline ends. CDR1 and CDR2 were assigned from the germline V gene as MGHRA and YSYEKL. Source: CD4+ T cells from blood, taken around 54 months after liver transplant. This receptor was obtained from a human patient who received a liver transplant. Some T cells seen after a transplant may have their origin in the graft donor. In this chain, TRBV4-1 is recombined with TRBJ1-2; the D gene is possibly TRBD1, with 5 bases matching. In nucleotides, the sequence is TGCGCCAGCAGCCAAGTGGGGGGAGTGAACTATGGCTACACCTTC. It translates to CASSQVGGVNYGYTF.